This T cell receptor (beta chain) appears in the sequencing data of a study of shared clonotypes between healthy human individuals. Study as a whole: CD4 naive and memory got three plates each, CD8 naive two, CD8 memory one. Study results and caveats: Between a few donors, naive CD4 clonotypes were shared at a level of approximately 5%.

CDR1 and CDR2 (germline): MNHEY, SVGAGI. Trimming cost V 2 bases and J 8 bases, with 12 bases left between them. This CDR3 has 13 residues. CD8 memory was a combination of CD45RO+ cells and CCR7-negative CD45RA+ TemRA cells. Comment on this clone: Its antigen is not identified.

Clones were sequenced by immunoSEQ multiplex PCR, and TCRdb holds only the in-frame ones, with some missing. Found here are around 690,000 clones, about 90% of them singletons; the top ten hold 30% to 40%. The chain combines TRBV6-5 with TRBJ1-2, with D maybe TRBD1 (5 bases). This sequence originates from a man younger than 30 in good health. Some clones in this sample may be carry-over from other donors' samples. The sequenced sample consisted of memory CD8+ T cells from PBMCs. Specified subset: CD45RO+ cells pooled with CCR7-negative TemRA cells. The CDR3 nucleotides are TGTGCCAGCAGTTACCAGGGCATGGAGGGCTACACCTTC. Amino acids: CASSYQGMEGYTF.